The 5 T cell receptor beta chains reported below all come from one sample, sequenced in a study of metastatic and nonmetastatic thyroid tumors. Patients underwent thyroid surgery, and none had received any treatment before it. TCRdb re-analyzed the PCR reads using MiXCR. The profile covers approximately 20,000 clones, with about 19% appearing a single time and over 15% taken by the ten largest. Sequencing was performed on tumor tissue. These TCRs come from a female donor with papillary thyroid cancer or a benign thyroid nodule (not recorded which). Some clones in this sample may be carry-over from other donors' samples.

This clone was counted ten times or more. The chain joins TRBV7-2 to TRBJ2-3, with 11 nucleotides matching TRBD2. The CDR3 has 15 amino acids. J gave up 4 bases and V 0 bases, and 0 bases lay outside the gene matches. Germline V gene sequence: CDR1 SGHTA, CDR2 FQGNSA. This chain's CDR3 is CASSLASGRADTQYF. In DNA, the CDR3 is TGTGCCAGCAGCTTAGCTAGCGGGAGGGCAGATACGCAGTATTTT.

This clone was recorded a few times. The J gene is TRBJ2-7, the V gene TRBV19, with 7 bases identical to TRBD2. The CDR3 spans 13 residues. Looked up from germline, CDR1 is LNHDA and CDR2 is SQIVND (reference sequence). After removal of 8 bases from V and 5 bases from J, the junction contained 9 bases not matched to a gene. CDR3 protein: CASSGGSLHEQYF. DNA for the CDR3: TGTGCCAGTTCGGGCGGGAGCCTACACGAGCAGTACTTC.

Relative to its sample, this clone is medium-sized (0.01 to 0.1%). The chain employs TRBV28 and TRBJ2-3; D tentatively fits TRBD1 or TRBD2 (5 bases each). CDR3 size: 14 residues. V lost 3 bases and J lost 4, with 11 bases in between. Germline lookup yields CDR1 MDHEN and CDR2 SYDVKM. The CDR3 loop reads CASSFGGFSDTQYF. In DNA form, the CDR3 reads TGTGCCAGCAGTTTTGGGGGATTCTCAGATACGCAGTATTTT.

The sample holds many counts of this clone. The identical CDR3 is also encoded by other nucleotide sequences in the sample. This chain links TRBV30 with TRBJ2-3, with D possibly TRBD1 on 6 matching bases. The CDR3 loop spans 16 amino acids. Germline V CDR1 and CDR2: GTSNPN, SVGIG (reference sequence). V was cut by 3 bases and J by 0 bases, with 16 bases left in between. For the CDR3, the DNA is TGTGCCTGGAGGCAATACGGGGACACTAGCACAGATACGCAGTATTTT. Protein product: CAWRQYGDTSTDTQYF.

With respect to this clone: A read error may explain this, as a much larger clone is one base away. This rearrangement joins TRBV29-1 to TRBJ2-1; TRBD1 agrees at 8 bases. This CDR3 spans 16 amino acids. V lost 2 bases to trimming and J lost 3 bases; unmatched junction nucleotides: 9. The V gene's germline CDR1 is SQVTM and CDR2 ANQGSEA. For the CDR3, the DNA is TGCAGCGTTGAATCTCCCGACAGGGGAAACTACAATGAGCAGTTCTTC. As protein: CSVESPDRGNYNEQFF.